Listed here is a single T cell receptor beta chain. This entry comes from a study of blood T cell repertoires in COVID-19. Study-wide background: Researchers got acute and convalescent COVID-19 samples from the United States, Italy and Spain.

Germline V lookup: CDR1 SEHNR, CDR2 FQNEAQ (reference sequence). This CDR3 has 16 amino acids. Between the trimmed V and J ends, which lost 8 bases and 1 base, there was a span of 18 bases. In the source study's methods: For nucleated cells, counts were estimated from reference gene primer amplification. The method was immunoSEQ multiplex PCR; TCRdb's version includes in-frame clones alone and lacks a portion of them. V and J calls and clone size follow that table, whereas D and trimming were derived from the DNA. The sample yields about 42,000 clones, approximately 90% seen once. The sequence derives from a young man with active or convalescent COVID-19. Sequencing input: peripheral blood. The chain links TRBV7-9 to TRBJ2-1; either TRBD1 or TRBD2 may fit D (6 bases each). CDR3 DNA sequence: TGTGCCAGCTCCACAGGGTTTGGGGGGTCCTACAATGAGCAGTTCTTC. Its protein product is CASSTGFGGSYNEQFF.